The next 8 T cell receptor beta chains were all read from a single sample in a study of T cell responses to AZD1222 COVID-19 vaccine. Clones were sequenced by immunoSEQ multiplex PCR, and TCRdb holds only the in-frame ones, with some missing. The data contain some 96,000 clones, 88% of them seen just once; the ten biggest clones take up approximately 15%. The starting material was peripheral blood, obtained 28 days after the second AZD1222 dose. The receptors come from an adult who received the AZD1222 COVID-19 vaccine.

The chain is built from TRBV9 and TRBJ2-7; D is unclear. Germline V gene data show CDR1 as SGDLS and CDR2 as YYNGEE. V shed 0 bases and J shed 6 bases, with 13 bases lying between them. The CDR3 is 14 amino acids. The CDR3 spells CASSVVAASGEQYF. CDR3 in DNA: TGTGCCAGCAGCGTAGTGGCTGCCTCGGGCGAGCAGTACTTC.

The V call is TRBV2, the J call TRBJ2-7, with no clear D. Germline CDR1 is SNHLY and CDR2 is FYNNEI. Trimming took off 2 bases at V and 2 bases at J, with 7 bases between the two ends. The CDR3 has 13 residues. CDR3 region: CASSEYLAYEQYF. CDR3 coding DNA: TGTGCCAGCAGTGAATACCTGGCCTACGAGCAGTACTTC.

The chain recombines TRBV5-6 with TRBJ1-4; D is possibly TRBD1 (5 bases). Germline V gives CDR1 SGHDT, CDR2 YYEEEE. The CDR3 covers 15 residues. The germline V and J ends were trimmed by 4 bases and 7 bases, with 17 bases remaining between them. CDR3 region: CASSHWQGPGEKLFF. The CDR3 region has the DNA TGTGCCAGCAGCCATTGGCAGGGACCCGGTGAAAAACTGTTTTTT.

The V call is TRBV6-2 or TRBV6-3, the J call TRBJ2-5; 7 nucleotides match TRBD1. V dropped 2 bases and J dropped 4; count of bases not matched to a gene: 7. The CDR3 is made up of 15 amino acids. Germline-derived CDR1 and CDR2 are MNHEY and SVGEGT. Written as DNA, the CDR3 is TGTGCCAGCAGTTACGTCCGGGACAGAGTAGAGACCCAGTACTTC. Amino acid sequence: CASSYVRDRVETQYF.

The chain employs TRBV19 and TRBJ2-1, with D possibly TRBD1 on 6 matching bases. The V and J ends lost 5 bases and 10 bases respectively, with 15 bases between them. CDR1 is LNHDA and CDR2 is SQIVND in the germline V gene (reference sequence). CDR3 length equals 13 residues. CDR3 nucleotides: TGTGCCAGTAGTTTGGGGGCCCTCCGGGAGCAGTTCTTC. This gives the protein CASSLGALREQFF.

This chain uses TRBV3-1 (or the pseudogene TRBV3-2) with TRBJ1-1; no definite D call. Germline V lookup: CDR1 LGHDT, CDR2 YNNKEL (reference sequence). The CDR3 has 14 residues. V was pared by 0 bases and J by 5 bases, with 10 bases between. DNA for the CDR3: TGTGCCAGCAGCCAAGATGCGTCGAGGACTGAAGCTTTCTTT. Translated: CASSQDASRTEAFF.

V is TRBV6-5 and J is TRBJ1-1, with 7 bases identical to TRBD1. The CDR3 consists of 16 residues. Losses at the gene ends were 2 bases for V and 0 bases for J; bases not matched to a gene: 6. Germline CDR1 reads MNHEY; CDR2 reads SVGAGI. CDR3 amino acids: CASSYAQGDLNTEAFF. The CDR3 bases are TGTGCCAGCAGTTACGCCCAGGGGGATTTGAACACTGAAGCTTTCTTT.

DNA for the CDR3: TGTGCCAGCTCAACAGATACTGGGGCCAACGTCCTGACTTTC. It codes for CASSTDTGANVLTF. V gene TRBV9 combines with J gene TRBJ2-6; D unresolved. The germline V gene encodes CDR1 SGDLS and CDR2 YYNGEE. V gave up 7 bases and J gave up 2 bases, with 10 bases separating them. The CDR3 is 14 residues long.